Sequencing of this TCR beta chain was carried out in a study of cytomegalovirus exposure and HLA in healthy donors. The repertoire was sequenced with immunoSEQ multiplex PCR; TCRdb's copy has only in-frame clones and lacks some. The sample yields 160,000 or so clones, around nine tenths seen once. Whole-study findings and limits: Some public TCRs appeared in many individuals, while most sequences were rare. Cytomegalovirus association was assigned to under 200 TCR beta chains.

The roughly 120-subject validation cohort, separate from the approximately 640-subject first cohort, included the donors. The CDR3 runs to 16 residues. Germline values: CDR1 KGHSH, CDR2 LQKENI. Trimming at V came to 3 bases and at J to 0 bases, leaving 6 bases not matched to a gene. A note on this clone: Antigen unknown.

J is TRBJ2-7 and V is TRBV18; 9 positions agree with TRBD1. The TCR was taken from a man aged 18 to 35 in good health and CMV-seropositive. Sequences were obtained from PBMCs. CDR3 DNA sequence: TGTGCCAGCTCACCCCTGGGGACAGGGAGCTCCTACGAGCAGTACTTC. Translated, it gives CASSPLGTGSSYEQYF.